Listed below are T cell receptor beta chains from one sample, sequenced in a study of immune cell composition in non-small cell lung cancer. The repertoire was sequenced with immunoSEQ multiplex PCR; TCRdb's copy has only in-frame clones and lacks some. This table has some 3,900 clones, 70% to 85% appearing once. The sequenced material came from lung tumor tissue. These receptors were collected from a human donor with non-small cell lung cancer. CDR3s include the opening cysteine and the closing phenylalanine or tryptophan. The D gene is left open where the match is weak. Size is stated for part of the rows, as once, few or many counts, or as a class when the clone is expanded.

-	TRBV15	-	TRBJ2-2	CATSRGRANTGELFF	TGTGCCACCAGCAGGGGCAGGGCGAACACCGGGGAGCTGTTTTTT
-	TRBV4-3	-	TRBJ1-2	CASSRYGGDGYTF	TGCGCCAGCAGCCGTTACGGCGGGGATGGCTACACCTTC
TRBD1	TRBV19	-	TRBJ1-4	CASSIRDSGEKLFF	TGTGCCAGTAGTATCCGGGACAGTGGTGAAAAACTGTTTTTT
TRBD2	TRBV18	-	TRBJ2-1	CASSPQTPSGGTNEQFF	TGTGCCAGCTCACCCCAGACCCCCAGCGGGGGGACCAATGAGCAGTTCTTC
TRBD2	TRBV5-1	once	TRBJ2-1	CASRAAGTSGNEQFF	TGCGCCAGCAGGGCCGCCGGGACTAGCGGGAATGAGCAGTTCTTC
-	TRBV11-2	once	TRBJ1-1	CASSPVTSTEAFF	TGTGCCAGCAGCCCTGTAACGAGTACTGAAGCTTTCTTT
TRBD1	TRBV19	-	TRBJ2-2	CASSIRQGRGTGELFF	TGTGCCAGTAGTATAAGACAGGGACGAGGCACCGGGGAGCTGTTTTTT
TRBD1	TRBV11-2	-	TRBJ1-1	CASSFQGVTEAFF	TGTGCCAGCAGTTTTCAGGGGGTCACTGAAGCTTTCTTT
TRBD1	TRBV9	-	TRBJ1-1	CASSSRQGPEAFF	TGTGCCAGCAGCTCCCGACAGGGACCTGAAGCTTTCTTT
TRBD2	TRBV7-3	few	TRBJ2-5	CASSASGTQETQYF	TGTGCCAGCAGCGCCAGCGGGACTCAAGAGACCCAGTACTTC
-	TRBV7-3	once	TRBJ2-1	CASSLTGGGSFKQFF	TGTGCCAGCAGCTTAACGGGGGGGGGCAGTTTTAAGCAGTTCTTC
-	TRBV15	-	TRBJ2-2	CATSREIFVTGNTGELFF	TGTGCCACCAGCAGAGAAATTTTTGTGACAGGGAACACCGGGGAGCTGTTTTTT
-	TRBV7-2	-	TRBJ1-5	CASSLVVQGHQPQHF	TGTGCCAGCAGCTTAGTTGTTCAGGGCCATCAGCCCCAGCATTTT
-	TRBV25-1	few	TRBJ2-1	CASSAVGAVHNEQFF	TGTGCCAGCAGTGCTGTAGGGGCGGTCCACAATGAGCAGTTCTTC
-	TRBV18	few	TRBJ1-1	CASSRNSDTPEAFF	TGTGCCAGCTCGCGCAATTCCGATACTCCTGAAGCTTTCTTT
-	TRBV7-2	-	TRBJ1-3	CASSLAGGVYTSGNTIYF	TGTGCCAGCAGCTTAGCGGGGGGGGTGTACACCTCTGGAAACACCATATATTTT